These 6 T cell receptor beta chains were sequenced from one sample in a study of blood T cell repertoires in COVID-19. Assay used: immunoSEQ multiplex PCR; TCRdb lists only in-frame clones, some missing. The data contain tens of thousands of clones, around 91% of them singletons. Sequenced: peripheral blood. These receptor sequences come from a woman aged 55-75 years with COVID-19, enrolled during active disease.

The chain employs TRBV30 and TRBJ1-5, with unresolved D. Germline-derived CDR1 and CDR2 are GTSNPN and SVGIG (reference sequence). CDR3 length: 14 residues. V was cut by 3 bases and J by 1 base, with 10 bases left in between. CDR3 coding DNA: TGTGCCTGGAGCTTACTAGGGAGCAATCAGCCCCAGCATTTT. Amino acid sequence: CAWSLLGSNQPQHF.

The chain carries TRBV24-1 and TRBJ2-2; maybe TRBD1 (5 bases). Germline assignment: CDR1 KGHDR and CDR2 SFDVKD. V was cut by 2 bases and J by 12 bases, with 21 bases left in between. The CDR3 spans 16 residues. This CDR3 reads CATSDSGRVPLRQLFF. Here the CDR3 DNA reads TGTGCCACCAGTGATTCCGGCAGGGTCCCTCTAAGGCAGCTGTTTTTT.

CDR3 amino acids: CASSLGPLGTGDEQYF. DNA for the CDR3: TGCGCCAGCAGCTTGGGGCCCCTTGGGACAGGGGACGAGCAGTACTTC. V and J are TRBV5-1 and TRBJ2-7; 10 nucleotides line up with TRBD1. This CDR3 has 16 amino acids. Losses at the gene ends were 0 bases for V and 5 bases for J; bases not matched to a gene: 8. Germline V CDR1 and CDR2: SGHRS, YFSETQ.

The J gene is TRBJ1-2, the V gene TRBV10-3; D is uncertain. Trimming stripped 6 bases from V and 8 bases from J, with 19 bases between. CDR3 size: 14 residues. Germline CDR1 is ENHRY and CDR2 is SYGVKD. CDR3 sequence reads: CAIRPNQRVYGYTF. The CDR3, as DNA: TGTGCCATCAGGCCAAATCAGCGGGTCTACGGCTACACCTTC.

The V call is TRBV29-1, the J call TRBJ2-3; D might be TRBD2 (5 bases). With 2 bases removed from V and 5 bases from J, the gap between germline ends came to 8 bases. This CDR3 region has 12 residues. Germline CDR1 reads SQVTM; CDR2 reads ANQGSEA. The CDR3 here is CSVESRGDTQYF. Written as DNA, the CDR3 is TGCAGCGTTGAAAGTCGGGGAGATACGCAGTATTTT.

This sequence joins TRBV27 and TRBJ1-5; possible D gene TRBD1, 6 bases. The CDR3 contains 15 residues. Germline CDR1 reads MNHEY; CDR2 reads SMNVEV (reference sequence). The V end was cut by 3 bases, the J end by 2 bases, with 11 bases between. CDR3 nucleotide sequence: TGTGCCAGCAGTTTTTTGGGGGCTGGCAATCAGCCCCAGCATTTT. Amino acid sequence: CASSFLGAGNQPQHF.